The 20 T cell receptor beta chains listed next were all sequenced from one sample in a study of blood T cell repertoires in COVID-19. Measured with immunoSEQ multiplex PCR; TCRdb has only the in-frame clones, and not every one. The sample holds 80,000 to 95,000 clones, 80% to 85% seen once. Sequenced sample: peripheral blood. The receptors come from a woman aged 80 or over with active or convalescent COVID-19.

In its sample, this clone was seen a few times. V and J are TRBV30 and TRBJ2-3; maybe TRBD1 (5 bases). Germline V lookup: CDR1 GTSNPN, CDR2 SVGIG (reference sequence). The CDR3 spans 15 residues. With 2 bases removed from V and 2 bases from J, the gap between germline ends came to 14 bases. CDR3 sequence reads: CAWSRKGLNTDTQYF. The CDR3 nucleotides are TGTGCCTGGAGTCGAAAGGGGCTAAACACAGATACGCAGTATTTT.

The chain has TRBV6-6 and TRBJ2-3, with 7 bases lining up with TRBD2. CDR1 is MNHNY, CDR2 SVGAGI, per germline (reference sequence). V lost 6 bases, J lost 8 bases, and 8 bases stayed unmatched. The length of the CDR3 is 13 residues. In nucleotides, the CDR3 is TGTGCCAGCAGCCCAACGACGGGAGGTACGCAGTATTTT. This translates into CASSPTTGGTQYF.

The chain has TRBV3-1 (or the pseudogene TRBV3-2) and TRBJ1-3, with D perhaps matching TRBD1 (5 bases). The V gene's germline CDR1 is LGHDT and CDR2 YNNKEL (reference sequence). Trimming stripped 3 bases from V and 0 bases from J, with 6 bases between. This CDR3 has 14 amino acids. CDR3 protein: CASSQTDSGNTIYF. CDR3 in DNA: TGTGCCAGCAGCCAGACAGACTCTGGAAACACCATATATTTT.

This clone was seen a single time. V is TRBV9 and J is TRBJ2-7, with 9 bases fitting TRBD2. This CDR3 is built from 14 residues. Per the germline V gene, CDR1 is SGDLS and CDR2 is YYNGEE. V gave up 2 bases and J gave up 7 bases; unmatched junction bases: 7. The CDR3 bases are TGTGCCAGCAGCGTGGGAGCGGGAGGACGGGAGCAGTACTTC. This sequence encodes CASSVGAGGREQYF.

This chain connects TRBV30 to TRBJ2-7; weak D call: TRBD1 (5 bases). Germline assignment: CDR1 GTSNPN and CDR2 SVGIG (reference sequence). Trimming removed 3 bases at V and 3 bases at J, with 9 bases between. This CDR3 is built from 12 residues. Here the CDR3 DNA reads TGTGCCTGGAGCCGACAGTTCTACGAGCAGTACTTC. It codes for CAWSRQFYEQYF.

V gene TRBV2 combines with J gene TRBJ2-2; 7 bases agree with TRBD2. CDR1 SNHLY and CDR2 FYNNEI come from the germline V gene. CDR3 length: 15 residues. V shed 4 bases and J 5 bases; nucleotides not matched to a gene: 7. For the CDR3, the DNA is TGTGCCAGCAGTGCGCGACTAGCTGATACCGGGGAGCTGTTTTTT. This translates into CASSARLADTGELFF.

CDR3 protein: CASSQGTKANTIYF. The CDR3 nucleotides are TGTGCCAGCAGCCAGGGGACGAAGGCGAACACCATATATTTT. The chain employs TRBV6-5 and TRBJ1-3; weak D call: TRBD1 (6 bases). Deletions cut 6 bases from V and 7 bases from J, with 16 bases between. The CDR3 is 14 amino acids. Germline assignment: CDR1 MNHEY and CDR2 SVGAGI.

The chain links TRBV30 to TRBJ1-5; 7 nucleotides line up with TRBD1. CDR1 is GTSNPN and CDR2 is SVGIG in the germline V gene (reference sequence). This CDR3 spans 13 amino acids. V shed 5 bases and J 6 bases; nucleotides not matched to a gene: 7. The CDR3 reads CAWDRDRGQPQHF. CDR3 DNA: TGTGCCTGGGACCGGGACAGAGGTCAGCCCCAGCATTTT.

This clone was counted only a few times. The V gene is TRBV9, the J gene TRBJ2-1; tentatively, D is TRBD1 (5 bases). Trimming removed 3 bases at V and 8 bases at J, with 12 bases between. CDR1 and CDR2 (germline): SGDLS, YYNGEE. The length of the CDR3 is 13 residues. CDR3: CASSGGVGDEQFF. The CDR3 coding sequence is TGTGCCAGCAGCGGGGGCGTGGGCGATGAGCAGTTCTTC. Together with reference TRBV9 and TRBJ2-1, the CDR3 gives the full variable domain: DSGVTQTPKHLITATGQRVTLRCSPRSGDLSVYWYQQSLDQGLQFLIQYYNGEERAKGNILERFSAQQFPDLHSELNLSSLELGDSALYFCASSGGVGDEQFFGPGTRLTVL.

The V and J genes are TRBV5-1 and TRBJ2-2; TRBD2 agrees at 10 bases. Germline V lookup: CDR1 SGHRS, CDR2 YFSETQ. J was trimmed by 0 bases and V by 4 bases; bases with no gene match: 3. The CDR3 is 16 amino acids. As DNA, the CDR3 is TGCGCCAGCAGCCCCGGACTAGCGGCGAACACCGGGGAGCTGTTTTTT. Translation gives CASSPGLAANTGELFF.

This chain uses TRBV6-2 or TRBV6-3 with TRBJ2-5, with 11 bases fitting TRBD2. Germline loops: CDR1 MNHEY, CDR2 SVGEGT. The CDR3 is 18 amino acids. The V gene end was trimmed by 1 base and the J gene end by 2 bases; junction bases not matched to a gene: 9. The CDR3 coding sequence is TGTGCCAGCAGTTACTGGCCCCCTCTAGCGGGGGGTCAAGAGACCCAGTACTTC. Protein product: CASSYWPPLAGGQETQYF.

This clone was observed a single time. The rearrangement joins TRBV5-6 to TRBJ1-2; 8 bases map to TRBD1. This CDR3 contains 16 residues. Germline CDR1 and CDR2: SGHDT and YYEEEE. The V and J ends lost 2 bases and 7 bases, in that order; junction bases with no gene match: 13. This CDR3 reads CASSFTAGQGSGGYTF. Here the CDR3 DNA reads TGTGCCAGCAGCTTTACGGCCGGACAGGGATCTGGTGGCTACACCTTC.

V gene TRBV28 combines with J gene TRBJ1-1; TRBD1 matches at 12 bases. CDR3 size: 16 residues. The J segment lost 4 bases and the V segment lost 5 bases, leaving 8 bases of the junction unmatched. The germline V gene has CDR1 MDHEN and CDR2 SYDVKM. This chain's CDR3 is CASSLGQGAQVTEAFF. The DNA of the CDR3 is TGTGCCAGCAGTCTGGGACAGGGGGCGCAGGTCACTGAAGCTTTCTTT.

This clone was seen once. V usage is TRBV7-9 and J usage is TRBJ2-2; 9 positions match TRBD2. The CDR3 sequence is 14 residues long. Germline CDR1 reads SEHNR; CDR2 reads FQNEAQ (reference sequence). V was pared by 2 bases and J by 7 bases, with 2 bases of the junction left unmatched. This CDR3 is CASSLTLAGGELFF. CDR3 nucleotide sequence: TGTGCCAGCAGCTTAACACTAGCGGGCGGGGAGCTGTTTTTT.

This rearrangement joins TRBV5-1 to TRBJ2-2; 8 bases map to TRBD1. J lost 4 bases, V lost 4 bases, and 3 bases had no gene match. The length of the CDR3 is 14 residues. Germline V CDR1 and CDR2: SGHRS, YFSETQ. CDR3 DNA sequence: TGCGCCAGCAGCAAGGACAGGGCCACCGGGGAGCTGTTTTTT. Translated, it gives CASSKDRATGELFF.

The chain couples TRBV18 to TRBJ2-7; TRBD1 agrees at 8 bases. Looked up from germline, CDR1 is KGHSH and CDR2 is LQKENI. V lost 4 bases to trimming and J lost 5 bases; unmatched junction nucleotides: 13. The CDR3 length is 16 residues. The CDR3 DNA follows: TGTGCCAGCTCACTTTCCCAGGGGGCGCGCGTGAACGAGCAGTACTTC. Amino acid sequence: CASSLSQGARVNEQYF. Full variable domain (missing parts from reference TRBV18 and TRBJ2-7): NAGVMQNPRHLVRRRGQEARLRCSPMKGHSHVYWYRQLPEEGLKFMVYLQKENIIDESGMPKERFSAEFPKEGPSILRIQQVVRGDSAAYFCASSLSQGARVNEQYFGPGTRLTVT.

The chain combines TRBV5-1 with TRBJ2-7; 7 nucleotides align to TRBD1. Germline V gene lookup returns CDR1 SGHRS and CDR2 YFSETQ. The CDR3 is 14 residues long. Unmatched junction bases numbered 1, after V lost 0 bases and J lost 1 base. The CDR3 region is CASSLGQGSYEQYF. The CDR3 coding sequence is TGCGCCAGCAGCTTGGGACAGGGATCCTACGAGCAGTACTTC.

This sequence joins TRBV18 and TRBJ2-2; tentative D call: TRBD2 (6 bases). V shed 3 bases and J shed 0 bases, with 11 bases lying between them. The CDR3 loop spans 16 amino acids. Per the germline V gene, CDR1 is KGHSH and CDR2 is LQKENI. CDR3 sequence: CASSPPVAANTGELFF. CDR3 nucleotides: TGTGCCAGCTCACCCCCCGTAGCGGCGAACACCGGGGAGCTGTTTTTT. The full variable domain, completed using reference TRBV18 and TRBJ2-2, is NAGVMQNPRHLVRRRGQEARLRCSPMKGHSHVYWYRQLPEEGLKFMVYLQKENIIDESGMPKERFSAEFPKEGPSILRIQQVVRGDSAAYFCASSPPVAANTGELFFGEGSRLTVL.

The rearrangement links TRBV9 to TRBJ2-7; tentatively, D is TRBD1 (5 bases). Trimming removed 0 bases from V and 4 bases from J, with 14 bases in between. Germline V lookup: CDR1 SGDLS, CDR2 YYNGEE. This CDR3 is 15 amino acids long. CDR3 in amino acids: CASSVGMQGQYEQYF. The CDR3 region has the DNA TGTGCCAGCAGCGTAGGAATGCAGGGTCAATACGAGCAGTACTTC.

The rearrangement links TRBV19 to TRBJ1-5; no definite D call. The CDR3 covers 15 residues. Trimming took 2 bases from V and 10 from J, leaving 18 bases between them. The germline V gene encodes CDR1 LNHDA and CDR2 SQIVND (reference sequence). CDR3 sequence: CASSIYGEGVRPQHF. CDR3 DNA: TGTGCCAGTAGTATATACGGGGAAGGAGTTCGCCCCCAGCATTTT.